This T cell receptor beta chain was recorded in a study of early T cells in non-severe SARS-CoV-2 infection (dated by TCRdb to the early 2020s). Some background on the complete study: TCR sequencing used bulk RNA from unsorted whole blood, so alpha and beta chains could not be paired.

On the study overall, not on this receptor specifically: Matching against VDJdb was skewed toward anti-spike CD8 responses, likely underestimated virus-specific expansions, and missed private and CD4 specificities.

The protocol used for the library was 5' RACE. TCRdb records NextSeq 500 as the sequencer. Unique molecular identifiers were attached to individual cDNA molecules in the TCR library protocol so that sequencing error and PCR bias could be corrected. TCR alpha and beta chains were both sequenced, and the abundances of alpha and beta sequences in each sample were closely correlated with each other. In the authors' own workflow: Decombinator V4 was used to annotate the V gene, J gene and CDR3 of the TCR sequences. TCRs were defined as expanded if a significant change between any two time points was detected under a Poisson model with p below 0.0001. TCR abundances were normalised to the total number of TCRs sequenced in each sample and reported as counts per million. TRAV1-2 paired with TRAJ12, TRAJ20 or TRAJ33 defined MAIT TCRs, while TRAV10 paired with TRAJ18 defined iNKT TCRs. VDJdb, accessed 1 November 2021, was searched for CMV, EBV and SARS-CoV-2 annotated TCRs, with TCRs annotated for multiple antigens excluded. Using fastp trimming at Q25 and MiXCR clonotype assembly, TCRdb reanalyzed the public sequencing data and kept in-frame beta chains. Entries that share a CDR3 protein sequence are merged under the most common genes and DNA. Here the V and J calls rest on TCRdb's processing, not on the authors' analysis. Here the sample has fewer than 80,000 distinct CDR3 sequences; around 13% occur a single time. Jointly, the top ten make up about 1% of the sample.

This was a case-control study nested in a cohort of healthcare workers in London, UK, who had nasopharyngeal swab PCR tests and blood samples taken every week. Healthcare workers were recruited between 23 and 31 March 2020, during the week of the UK lockdown, and were followed weekly for up to about 16 weeks. Of note for this clonotype: There is no known antigen for this receptor. No base-level quality is on record; no much larger clone is a single base apart.

The CDR3 holds 14 amino acids from the cysteine to the phenylalanine. Only CDR3 DNA is held: 42 bases, read in frame from base 1. Taken from the germline V gene, the CDR1 and CDR2 loops are SGHTA and FQGNSA. Here V drops 4 bases and J drops 7 bases, and the junction holds 9 bases not matched to any gene. The sequence joins TRBV7-2 to TRBJ1-1; the junction holds 7 bases that match TRBD1. The source was whole blood, collected at baseline. The sequence was collected from an adult who was a healthcare worker with PCR-confirmed SARS-CoV-2 infection or an uninfected control (not recorded which). The donor label of this sample is uncertain. The nucleotide sequence is given as TGTGCCAGCAGCTCTTACTCCGGGACAGATGAAGCTTTCTTT. Its product reads: CASSSYSGTDEAFF.